This T cell receptor beta chain was identified in a study of CD8+CD57+ T cells in acquired aplastic anemia. Genomic DNA, serving as template, underwent TCR beta VDJ and CDR3 profiling. TCRdb redid the calling of the reads with MiXCR, one entry per CDR3 protein. The sample includes a few hundred thousand distinct CDR3 sequences, 40% to 60% of them seen just once. Germline V gene sequence: CDR1 LGHDT, CDR2 YNNKEL (reference sequence). There are 15 residues in the CDR3. With 6 bases clipped from V and 9 bases from J, the junction kept 9 bases outside the gene matches. Those patients picked for sequencing had displayed CD8+CD57+ cell expansion on flow cytometry.

The sequence derives from a human donor with aplastic anemia. The sample consisted of sorted CD4+, CD8+, or CD8+CD57+ T cells (not recorded which) from PBMCs. This chain connects TRBV3-1 to TRBJ2-2; 11 bases fit TRBD2. The CDR3 DNA follows: TGTGCCAGCAGACCTAATAGCGGGGGGGCCCGGGAGCTGTTTTTT. It translates to CASRPNSGGARELFF.